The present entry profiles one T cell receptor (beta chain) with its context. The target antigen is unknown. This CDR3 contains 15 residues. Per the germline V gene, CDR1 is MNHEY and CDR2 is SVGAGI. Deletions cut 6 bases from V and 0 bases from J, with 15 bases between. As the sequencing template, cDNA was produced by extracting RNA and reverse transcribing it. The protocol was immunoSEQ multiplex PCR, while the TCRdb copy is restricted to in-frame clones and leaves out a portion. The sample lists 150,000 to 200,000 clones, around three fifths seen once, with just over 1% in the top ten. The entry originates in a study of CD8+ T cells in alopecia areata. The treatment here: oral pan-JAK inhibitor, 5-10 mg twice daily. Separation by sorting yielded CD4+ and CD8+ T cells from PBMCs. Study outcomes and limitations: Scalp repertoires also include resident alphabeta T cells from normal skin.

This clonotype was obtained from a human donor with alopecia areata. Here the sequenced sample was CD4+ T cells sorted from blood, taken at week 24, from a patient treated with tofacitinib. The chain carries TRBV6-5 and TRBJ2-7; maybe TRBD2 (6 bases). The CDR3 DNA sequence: TGTGCCAGCAGCCGCGGGGTTTCCAGCTCCTACGAGCAGTACTTC. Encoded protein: CASSRGVSSSYEQYF.